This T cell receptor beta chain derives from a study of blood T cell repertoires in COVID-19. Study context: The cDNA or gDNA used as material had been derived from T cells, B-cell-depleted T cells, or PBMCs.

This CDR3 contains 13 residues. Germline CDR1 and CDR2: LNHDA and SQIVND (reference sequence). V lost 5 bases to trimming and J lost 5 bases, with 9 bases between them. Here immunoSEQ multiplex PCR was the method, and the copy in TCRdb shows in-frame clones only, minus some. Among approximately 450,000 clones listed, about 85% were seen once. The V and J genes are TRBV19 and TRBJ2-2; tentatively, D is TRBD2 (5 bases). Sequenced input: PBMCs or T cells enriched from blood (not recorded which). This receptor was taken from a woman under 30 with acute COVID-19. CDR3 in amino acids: CASSFSGTGELFF. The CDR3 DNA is TGTGCCAGTAGTTTTTCGGGGACCGGGGAGCTGTTTTTT.